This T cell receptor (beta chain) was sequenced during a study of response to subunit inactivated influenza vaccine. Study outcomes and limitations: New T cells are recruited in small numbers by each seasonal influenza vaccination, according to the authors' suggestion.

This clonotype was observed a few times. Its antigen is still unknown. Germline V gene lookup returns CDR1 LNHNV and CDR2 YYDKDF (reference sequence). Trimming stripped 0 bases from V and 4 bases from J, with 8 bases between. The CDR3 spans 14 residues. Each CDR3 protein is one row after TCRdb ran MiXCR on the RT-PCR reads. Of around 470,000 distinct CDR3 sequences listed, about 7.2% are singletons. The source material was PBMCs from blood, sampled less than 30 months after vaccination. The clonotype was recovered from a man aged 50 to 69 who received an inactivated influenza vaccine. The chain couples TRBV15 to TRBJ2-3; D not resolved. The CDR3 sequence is CATSRDRVSDTQYF. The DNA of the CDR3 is TGTGCCACCAGCAGAGATAGAGTCTCAGATACGCAGTATTTT. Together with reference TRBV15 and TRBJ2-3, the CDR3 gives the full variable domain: DAMVIQNPRYQVTQFGKPVTLSCSQTLNHNVMYWYQQKSSQAPKLLFHYYDKDFNNEADTPDNFQSRRPNTSFCFLDIRSPGLGDTAMYLCATSRDRVSDTQYFGPGTRLTVL.